Below are 2 T cell receptor beta chains sequenced from a single sample in a study of vaccination and CD4 T cells after COVID-19. One entry per CDR3 protein results from TCRdb running MiXCR on the PCR reads. The sample has roughly 20,000 distinct CDR3 sequences; 55% to 65% are singletons. This material consisted of CD4+ T cells from blood, taken before SARS-CoV-2 vaccination. The receptors stem from a human donor who had recovered from COVID-19.

The chain uses TRBV6-1 and TRBJ1-1, with a tentative D call TRBD1 (5 bases). The V gene's germline CDR1 is MNHNS and CDR2 SASEGT. Trimming shortened V by 5 bases and J by 1 base, and 17 bases separated the two germline ends. The CDR3 runs to 16 residues. The CDR3 loop reads CASSHPRGSWNTEAFF. DNA for the CDR3: TGTGCCAGCAGTCACCCCCGGGGGAGTTGGAACACTGAAGCTTTCTTT.

This clonotype was counted between two and nine times. J is TRBJ2-2 and V is TRBV7-2; 8 bases are shared with TRBD1. V lost 1 base to trimming and J lost 5 bases; unmatched junction nucleotides: 6. Germline V gene lookup returns CDR1 SGHTA and CDR2 FQGNSA. The CDR3 extends over 16 amino acids. This CDR3 reads CASSLGSNRGTGELFF. DNA for the CDR3: TGTGCCAGCAGCTTAGGGTCGAACAGGGGGACCGGGGAGCTGTTTTTT.